This TCR beta chain was profiled in a study of T-cell memory formation after mild COVID-19. This clonotype has just a few counts. The CDR3 has 14 amino acids. The V gene's germline CDR1 is MNHNY and CDR2 SVGAGI (reference sequence). The junction had 3 bases not matched to a gene; V was cut back by 4 bases and J by 8 bases. A single record per CDR3 protein comes from TCRdb applying MiXCR to the 5' RACE reads. The sample contains more than 300,000 distinct CDR3 sequences, 13% to 15% of which appear only once. The chain recombines TRBV6-6 with TRBJ1-6, with 9 bases identical to TRBD1. The receptor's source is a man aged 18 to 29 who had mild COVID-19 (a few samples of this study predate the infection). Cell type and time point are not known. Material: PBMCs or a T cell subset sorted from them (not recorded which). CDR3 nucleotides: TGTGCCAGCAGTTTGGGACAGGGACATTCACCCCTCCACTTT. Translation gives CASSLGQGHSPLHF.